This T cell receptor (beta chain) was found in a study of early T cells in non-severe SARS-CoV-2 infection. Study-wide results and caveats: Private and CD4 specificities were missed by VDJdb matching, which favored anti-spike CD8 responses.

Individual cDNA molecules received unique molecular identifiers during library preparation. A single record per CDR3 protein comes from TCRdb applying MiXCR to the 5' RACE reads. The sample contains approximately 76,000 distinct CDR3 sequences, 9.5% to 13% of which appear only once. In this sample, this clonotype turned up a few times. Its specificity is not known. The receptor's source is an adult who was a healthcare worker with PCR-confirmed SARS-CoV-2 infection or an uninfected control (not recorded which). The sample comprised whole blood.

The chain's CDR3 is CASSLWWSNNEQFF. The CDR3 nucleotides are TGTGCCAGCAGTTTATGGTGGAGTAACAATGAGCAGTTCTTC. The chain joins TRBV28 to TRBJ2-1; D is undetermined. CDR1 is MDHEN and CDR2 is SYDVKM in the germline V gene. The CDR3 runs 14 residues. Trimming took off 0 bases at V and 5 bases at J, with 8 bases between the two ends.